Given below is one T cell receptor beta chain in context. Its antigen is unidentified. Assaying covered about 99,000 TCR templates per sample. TCRdb's table, derived via immunoSEQ multiplex PCR, lists solely in-frame clones and lacks some. This sample has about 40,000 clones, with about 89% found just once. The sample is drawn from a study of siplizumab effects on memory and regulatory T cells. Overall study findings and caveats: Proliferating Tregs' suppressive function in siplizumab cultures went unconfirmed. Where siplizumab was present, mappable alloreactive CD4+ clones averaged 68.8% Treg-derived, compared with around 27% in controls. Unstimulated naive T cells seemed to show more diversity than memory cells did, and they also seemed to be among the major contributors to the alloresponse.

The CDR3 runs to 16 residues. Germline-derived CDR1 and CDR2 are SNHLY and FYNNEI. Germline trimming cut 3 bases from V and 7 bases from J; bases unmatched to any gene: 11. The clonotype originates from a human donor in good health. The chain joins TRBV2 to TRBJ2-1, with TRBD2 identical over 8 bases. The sequenced sample consisted of naive CD4+ T cells sorted from blood. CDR3 in DNA: TGTGCCAGCAGTGATCGGCGGGGGGCGTTGAGAAATGAGCAGTTCTTC. Translation gives CASSDRRGALRNEQFF.